This T cell receptor beta chain was documented in a study of cytomegalovirus exposure and HLA in healthy donors (dated by TCRdb to about 2017). With regard to the full study: According to an earlier analysis of a few hundred of the donors, about 190 million T cells yielded roughly 110 million unique TCR beta sequences and 276 Gb of sequence data. Approximately 310 gigabases of sequencing data and tens of millions of unique TCR sequences were included in an early release covering around 600 HLA-typed donors. Of the 300 to 400 genotyped donors, over 70% fell in the genetic ancestry cluster associated with self-reported Caucasian donors. The study aimed to test whether cataloging public T cell receptors could reveal signatures of past pathogen exposure. The study profiled the T cell repertoires of more than 500 subjects by immunosequencing and related them to cytomegalovirus serostatus. Along with the approximately 700-subject first cohort, a separate validation cohort of approximately 110 different subjects was used. To predict cytomegalovirus infection status, the study combined high-throughput TCR immunosequencing, statistical association of individual TCRs with disease status, and machine learning. In a later analysis, previously published TCR beta repertoires from 600 to 850 donors were re-analyzed and high-resolution HLA genotyping was added so that TCR occurrence patterns could be studied. Rather than drawing on any new phenotypic data, the later analysis identified candidate immune exposures from TCR beta sequences and the way those sequences occurred across donors. An earlier analysis of some 600 of the donors applied high-throughput TCR beta sequencing to assess whether each TCR beta V gene segment acted as functional or pseudogenic. Donor age, sex, ethnicity and CMV serostatus were compiled together with the repertoire data. In a later genetic analysis, genome-wide SNP genotypes for about 55% of the roughly 700 donors were used, and that subset was treated as a discovery cohort. Every discovery cohort repertoire had been produced on one sequencing platform. Both class I and class II loci were covered by HLA typing, at four-digit resolution. The number of typed donors differed by locus: about 620-640 for A, B, C, DRB1 and DQB1; 522 for DQA1; approximately 610 for DPA1; and 400 to 480 for DPB1. Five DR-DQ haplotypes were handled as single units for association and clustering because linkage in the cohort was strong. Across some 400 genotyped donors of the cohort, an average of about 240,000 unique TCR beta nucleotide sequences per donor were sequenced, and about a sixth of those sequences were non-productive. General study outcomes and caveats: Only TCR beta chains were sequenced in this cohort, and the absence of alpha or paired-chain data limited detectable features. A cluster of highly shared sequence variants was judged likely to be a technical artifact of the sequencing pipeline. A later analysis found that most CMV-associated TCR beta chains appeared HLA-restricted, with HLA associations seemingly driven largely by CMV exposure. An earlier analysis of 587 of the donors showed that most TCR beta V segments appeared in productive rearrangements either about 87% or about 30% of the time, which broadly matched IMGT annotations. Because HLA typing was missing for some donors at each locus, association tests included only the typed subset. The study listed 150 to 200 TCR beta chains as associated with cytomegalovirus. V-gene and J-gene trimming of TCR beta chains was associated with a missense DCLRE1C variant in a later genetic analysis, and the association was replicated in an independent cohort. Correlated functional status among segregating V segments might be attributable to linkage disequilibrium, but an unknown experimental factor could not be ruled out. In vitro tests confirmed that a few of the cytomegalovirus-associated TCR beta chains recognize cytomegalovirus antigens. For the cohort, immune exposure information was limited to CMV serostatus. In a later analysis, several top co-occurrence clusters were reported to appear linked to parvovirus B19, influenza, CMV and Epstein-Barr virus. In a later analysis, TCR association rates were found to vary across HLA loci, with the most associated TCRs seen for DRB1 alleles and the fewest for HLA-C alleles. In a later analysis, HLA-associated TCR beta chains showed more clonal expansion and lower generation probabilities than non-associated chains that were equally common. Presence/absence analyses assumed roughly uniform sequencing depth across donors, an assumption that may not hold. A further reported finding was that TCR beta sequences accurately predicted the HLA-A and HLA-B alleles for most subjects in the first cohort. The classifier was reported to diagnose cytomegalovirus status with high specificity and sensitivity in both the original and validation cohorts. Assigning TCR associations to individual alleles was difficult when HLA alleles, especially DR and DQ, strongly co-occurred. The 87-base-pair reads could not distinguish some IMGT-functional V segments, including TRBV6-2 and TRBV6-3, so those segments were excluded. Most TCR sequences were seen in very few donors, while some public TCRs were found in many individuals. A later analysis associated 17,000 or so TCR beta sequences with specific HLA alleles at a false discovery rate of 0.05. According to a later genetic analysis, donors in an Asian-associated ancestry cluster had fewer N-insertions in productive TCRs than the approximately 630-donor mean. According to the authors, the approach could potentially be generalized to other disease states and immunological phenotypes. Approximately 18 rarely observed V segments, including chromosome 9 orphons, were excluded from the earlier analysis of several hundred of the donors because counts were too low.

The CDR1 and CDR2 encoded by the germline V gene are MDHEN and SYDVKM. The CDR3 contains 14 residues, cysteine and phenylalanine counted. CDR3 DNA is the only sequence kept; it has 42 bases, read in frame from the first base. V is shortened by 4 bases, J by 0 bases, and the region joining them spans 9 bases. The cohort comprised more than 550 healthy bone marrow donors. All cohort members were sampled while nominally healthy, although unrecorded immune exposures were likely present. The donor was CMV seropositive and belonged to the group of some 290 seropositive cohort members. Every donor gave a peripheral blood sample, and the peripheral blood mononuclear cells from that sample were used for TCR beta sequencing. Genomic DNA was extracted from the blood cell samples with the Qiagen DNeasy Blood Extraction Kit. To note about this clone: There is no known antigen for this receptor. Within one base of it there is no much larger clone, and no base qualities were kept.

Library construction relied on the immunoSEQ multiplex PCR assay. For the multiplex PCR, a mixture combining 60 forward primers for TCR Vbeta segments and 13 reverse primers for TCR Jbeta segments was used. A multiplex PCR assay on genomic DNA amplified the CDR3 region of rearranged TCR beta genes. On the Illumina HiSeq System, the amplified TCR beta libraries were sequenced as 87-base-pair reads. As for the original processing: In a later analysis, some 80 million unique TCR beta chains were counted across the roughly 670 repertoires, and about 10 million of these chains were shared by at least two donors. Raw reads were error-corrected and collapsed into unique sequences with a nearest-neighbor algorithm that merged closely related sequences to remove PCR and sequencing errors. CDR3 sequences were aligned to IMGT reference sequences to assign V, D and J gene segments. For a sequence to be retained, a match of at least six nucleotides to both a V gene segment and a J gene segment was required. Rearrangements were called productive when the CDR3 lacked stop codons and stayed in frame with V and J; all others were non-productive. Following IMGT convention, CDR3 was defined as the stretch from the second conserved V-encoded cysteine up to the conserved J-encoded phenylalanine. The earlier analysis of roughly 590 of the donors excluded sequences that lacked an unambiguous match to a single V gene segment. In an earlier analysis of a few hundred of the donors, a V segment was called functional when productive rearrangements were above 56.7%, and segregating when the standard deviation between donors exceeded 5%. A statistical classification framework was built to diagnose cytomegalovirus status from the catalog of TCR beta chain sequences. In a later analysis, V and J genes were assigned by comparing TCR nucleotide sequences against IMGT/GENE-DB human TR gene sequences. In a later analysis, CDR3 sequences and most-parsimonious VDJ recombination scenarios were assigned using the TCRdist pipeline. In a later analysis, each TCR beta chain was defined by its CDR3 amino acid sequence together with its V-gene family, and reads lacking a unique V-gene family were excluded. In a later analysis, 450 to 600 highly shared, low-generation-probability nucleotide sequences were removed to address suspected cross-contamination and a sequencing artifact. In a later analysis, a clonal expansion index for each public chain was calculated from normalized within-repertoire ranks of inferred template counts. In a later analysis, generation probabilities were computed with a VDJ recombination model fitted to out-of-frame rearrangements, and the resulting probabilities were checked against IGoR. In a later analysis, hypergeometric tests were used to score TCR-TCR, TCR-HLA and TCR-CMV co-occurrence, with a repertoire-size bias correction applied to TCR pairs. In a later analysis, false discovery rates were estimated by permuting HLA or CMV assignments 20 times. In a later analysis, co-occurring TCRs were grouped using DBSCAN, and TCRdist sequence similarity was added for clustering within HLA-allele-positive subsets. For co-occurrence clustering, repertoires with fewer than 30,000 or more than 120,000 public chains were excluded, along with 4 to 6 repertoires with anomalous nucleotide sharing. As stored in TCRdb, this immuneACCESS dataset retains in-frame rearrangements with V and J assigned. A fraction of the clones does not appear; measured against another copy, unresolved V genes explain less than half of the discrepancy, and the remainder lacks a known reason. D and trimming come from the DNA, and the V and J calls and clone size come from that table. For this sample the table gives around 170,000 clones, of which approximately 84% were detected only once. 2.6% of the sample is held by the ten biggest clonotypes.

The rearrangement combines TRBV28 with TRBJ2-5; a tentative D match to TRBD1 spans 5 bases. The receptor comes from a woman aged 50 to 60 in good health and CMV-seropositive. The specimen was PBMCs. The CDR3 sequence is CASSSRQNQETQYF. The nucleotides read TGTGCCAGCAGTTCCCGACAGAACCAAGAGACCCAGTACTTC.